A selection of T cell receptor beta chains follows, all from one sample in a study of blood T cells in healthy people across ages. A single record per CDR3 protein comes from TCRdb applying MiXCR to the 5' RACE reads. The sample carries around 750,000 distinct CDR3 sequences, less than 70% recorded once. The sequenced sample consisted of blood. The receptors here all came from a man older than 75 in good health. CDR3s include the opening cysteine and the closing phenylalanine or tryptophan. A D gene is named only where the DNA matches it firmly. Not all rows give a size; the values are once, few, many and, for expanded clones, a class.

TRBJ2-5 | TRBV21-1 | . | . | CASSRTRDGQETQYF | TGTGCCAGCAGCAGAACGAGGGACGGTCAAGAGACCCAGTACTTC
TRBJ2-5 | TRBV11-2 | few | TRBD2 | CASSLFLAVLGTQYF | TGTGCCAGCAGCTTATTCCTAGCGGTACTCGGGACCCAGTACTTC
TRBJ2-7 | TRBV5-4 | . | TRBD1 | CASSLAPGQGFYEQYF | TGTGCCAGCAGCTTGGCCCCAGGACAGGGTTTCTACGAGCAGTACTTC
TRBJ2-1 | TRBV13 | once | . | CASSLGGDSYNEQFF | TGTGCCAGCAGCTTGGGCGGGGACTCCTACAATGAGCAGTTCTTC
TRBJ1-1 | TRBV29-1 | . | . | CSVSVGSEAFF | TGCAGCGTTAGCGTGGGGAGTGAAGCTTTCTTT
TRBJ2-7 | TRBV20-1 | few | . | CSARDLLLAAGEQYF | TGCAGTGCTAGAGATCTTCTATTGGCGGCGGGGGAGCAGTACTTC
TRBJ1-4 | TRBV10-3 | . | . | CAIGAATNEKLFF | TGTGCCATCGGGGCGGCAACTAATGAAAAACTGTTTTTT
TRBJ2-3 | TRBV2 | few | . | CASSIKGDTDTQYF | TGTGCCAGCAGTATTAAGGGGGACACAGATACGCAGTATTTT
TRBJ1-6 | TRBV2 | . | TRBD1 | CASRIDRGAYNSPLHF | TGTGCCAGCAGGATAGACAGGGGAGCATATAATTCACCCCTCCACTTT
TRBJ2-7 | TRBV29-1 | . | . | CSTNHPDSRSYEQYF | TGCAGCACGAATCACCCGGACAGCCGGTCGTACGAGCAGTACTTC
TRBJ2-7 | TRBV9 | . | . | CASSVAHNRDEQYF | TGTGCCAGCAGCGTAGCCCATAACAGGGACGAGCAGTACTTC
TRBJ2-6 | TRBV29-1 | few | . | CSVDPGTGANVLTF | TGCAGCGTTGATCCGGGTACTGGGGCCAACGTCCTGACTTTC
TRBJ1-1 | TRBV29-1 | few | TRBD1 | CSVLGRQGATEAFF | TGCAGCGTATTAGGTCGACAGGGTGCCACTGAAGCTTTCTTT
TRBJ1-2 | TRBV18 | . | TRBD1 | CASFLDRGDGYTF | TGTGCCAGCTTCCTAGACAGGGGTGATGGCTACACCTTC
TRBJ1-2 | TRBV2 | . | TRBD1 | CASSEFWVGQENYGYTF | TGTGCCAGCAGTGAATTTTGGGTCGGACAGGAGAACTATGGCTACACCTTC
TRBJ2-3 | TRBV2 | few | . | CASSELSDTQYF | TGTGCCAGCAGTGAACTCTCAGATACGCAGTATTTT
TRBJ2-7 | TRBV15 | few | . | CATSRDRLDYEQYF | TGTGCCACCAGCAGAGATAGACTGGACTACGAGCAGTACTTC
TRBJ2-1 | TRBV7-9 | . | . | CASSLWAGTSSYNEQFF | TGTGCCAGCAGCTTATGGGCCGGGACCAGCTCCTACAATGAGCAGTTCTTC
TRBJ2-1 | TRBV20-1 | . | TRBD2 | CSARDSGTSRRNEQFF | TGCAGTGCTAGAGACAGTGGGACTAGCAGGAGGAATGAGCAGTTCTTC
TRBJ2-7 | TRBV6-1 | . | . | CASSAAYYNEQYF | TGTGCCAGCAGTGCGGCCTACTACAATGAGCAGTACTTC